Presented here are 10 T cell receptor beta chains from one specimen sequenced in a study of cytomegalovirus exposure and HLA in healthy donors. The PCR had 60 Vbeta and 13 Jbeta primers. The method was immunoSEQ multiplex PCR; TCRdb's version includes in-frame clones alone and lacks a portion of them. The table shows 65,000 to 100,000 clones, with about 74% occurring only once. Sequencing was carried out using PBMCs. The receptors originated from a man in his forties in good health and CMV-seronegative.

The chain employs TRBV7-3 and TRBJ1-1; 7 nucleotides line up with TRBD1. The CDR3 covers 13 residues. The germline gives CDR1 SGHTA, CDR2 FQGTGA. V lost 4 bases and J lost 3; bases outside the gene matches: 2. CDR3 sequence (DNA): TGTGCCAGCAGCTCAGACAGGGACACTGAAGCTTTCTTT. Translated: CASSSDRDTEAFF.

The chain uses TRBV5-1 and TRBJ1-6; possibly TRBD1 for D (6 bases). The CDR3 is 15 amino acids. The V end was cut by 0 bases, the J end by 8 bases, with 12 bases between. CDR1 is SGHRS, CDR2 YFSETQ, per germline. CDR3 sequence reads: CASSLANRDDSPLHF. The CDR3, as DNA: TGCGCCAGCAGCTTGGCCAACAGGGATGATTCACCCCTCCACTTT.

The gene calls are TRBV10-3 and TRBJ1-2; TRBD1 matches at 7 bases. This CDR3 spans 11 amino acids. CDR1 and CDR2 from the germline V gene are ENHRY and SYGVKD. Losses at the gene ends were 8 bases for V and 4 bases for J; bases not matched to a gene: 1. The CDR3 here is CAIGTAYGYTF. The CDR3 bases are TGTGCCATCGGGACAGCCTATGGCTACACCTTC.

The chain has TRBV6-1 and TRBJ1-2; 8 bases match TRBD1. This CDR3 has 11 amino acids. Per germline, CDR1 MNHNS and CDR2 SASEGT. Trimming cost V 7 bases and J 7 bases; bases outside gene matches: 2. CDR3 sequence: CASTDRGGYTF. The CDR3 DNA reads TGTGCCAGCACCGACAGGGGTGGCTACACCTTC.

V usage is TRBV6-1 and J usage is TRBJ1-5; no clear D gene. Per the germline V gene, CDR1 is MNHNS and CDR2 is SASEGT. This CDR3 has 13 amino acids. The V and J ends lost 1 base and 5 bases respectively, with 6 bases between them. CDR3 protein: CASSEVPYQPQHF. The CDR3 DNA follows: TGTGCCAGCAGTGAAGTTCCCTATCAGCCCCAGCATTTT.

This chain uses TRBV11-2 with TRBJ1-1; 10 bases match TRBD1. After removal of 4 bases from V and 3 bases from J, the junction contained 5 bases not matched to a gene. The germline gives CDR1 SGHAT, CDR2 FQNNGV. The CDR3 sequence is 15 residues long. Written as DNA, the CDR3 is TGTGCCAGCAGCTACCGGGACAGGGGAGACACTGAAGCTTTCTTT. Amino acid sequence: CASSYRDRGDTEAFF.

The chain carries TRBV9 and TRBJ2-7; 7 bases are a match to TRBD2. CDR1 and CDR2 from the germline V gene are SGDLS and YYNGEE. V lost 5 bases, J lost 2 bases, and 10 bases stayed unmatched. This CDR3 contains 15 residues. DNA for the CDR3: TGTGCCAGCAGTAAGGCCGGGGGGAATGCCTACGAGCAGTACTTC. Its protein product is CASSKAGGNAYEQYF. Filled out from reference TRBV9 and TRBJ2-7, the complete variable domain reads DSGVTQTPKHLITATGQRVTLRCSPRSGDLSVYWYQQSLDQGLQFLIQYYNGEERAKGNILERFSAQQFPDLHSELNLSSLELGDSALYFCASSKAGGNAYEQYFGPGTRLTVT.

The V and J genes are TRBV19 and TRBJ2-5; TRBD1 might be the D (5 bases). V was cut by 3 bases and J by 4 bases, with 9 bases left in between. The germline V gene has CDR1 LNHDA and CDR2 SQIVND (reference sequence). The CDR3 runs to 13 residues. The CDR3 is CASSMRTSETQYF. DNA of the CDR3: TGTGCCAGTAGTATGAGGACATCAGAGACCCAGTACTTC.

For this clone: The CDR3 does not end in the conserved phenylalanine or tryptophan, so this is likely a read error. Because the CDR3's place on the DNA is in doubt, the DNA is left out and the CDR3 is given as listed by TCRdb. J is TRBJ2-7 and V is TRBV10-1; TRBD2, the D gene given by the table, was not confirmed from the DNA. The CDR3 spans 9 residues, counting both ends. Germline-derived CDR1 and CDR2 are WNHNN and SYGVQD (reference sequence). This CDR3 is CASSPAGSR.

The chain joins TRBV6-1 to TRBJ2-7, with D possibly matching TRBD1 (6 bases). The germline V gene encodes CDR1 MNHNS and CDR2 SASEGT. The V end lost 5 bases, the J end lost 3 bases, and 14 bases lay between the germline ends. This CDR3 is built from 14 residues. The CDR3 nucleotides read TGTGCCAGCAGTCCCCAGGGGCGCCTCTACGAGCAGTACTTC. The encoded protein is CASSPQGRLYEQYF.